This is a list of T cell receptor beta chains from one sample in a study of T cell changes during pregnancy in multiple sclerosis. Generated by immunoSEQ multiplex PCR, the TCRdb table keeps only in-frame clones and is missing some. The sample contains 33,000 or so clones, 89% of which appear only once. The specimen comprised CD8+ T cells from peripheral blood mononuclear cells, sampled in the third trimester of pregnancy. The receptors come from a female donor with multiple sclerosis, enrolled in a pregnancy study. CDR3s include the opening cysteine and the closing phenylalanine or tryptophan. The D gene is left open where the match is weak. Expanded clones are given a class, and other clones once, few, many or no size at all.

D,J,V,size,DNA,CDR3
TRBD1,TRBJ2-7,TRBV9,NA,TGTGCCAGCAGCGTAGGGGACAGCTCCTACGAGCAGTACTTC,CASSVGDSSYEQYF
NA,TRBJ1-1,TRBV7-9,NA,TGTGCCAGCAGCTTCCCCTGGACAGCGAAGAACACTGAAGCTTTCTTT,CASSFPWTAKNTEAFF
TRBD1,TRBJ1-2,TRBV25-1,NA,TGTGCCTTTAGGACAGGGGAAAACTATGGCTACACCTTC,CAFRTGENYGYTF
TRBD2,TRBJ2-7,TRBV5-8,once,TGTGCCAGCAGCGTCCGGTTAGCGGGGAGTCTTTCCTACGAGCAGTACTTC,CASSVRLAGSLSYEQYF
TRBD1,TRBJ1-2,TRBV27,NA,TGTGCCAGCAGTACCAGGGGGGTATGGCTTTTC,CASSTRGVWLF
TRBD1,TRBJ2-7,TRBV2,NA,TGTGCCAGCAGTGATATAGCCGGGACAGGGCCCTACGAGCAGTACTTC,CASSDIAGTGPYEQYF
NA,TRBJ2-7,TRBV11-2,NA,TGTGCCAGCAGCTTTGGTAGCGGACCCTACGAGCAGTACTTC,CASSFGSGPYEQYF
NA,TRBJ2-2,TRBV6-5,NA,TGTGCCAGCAGTTACTCTCCCTTCGGCGGGGAGCTGTTTTTT,CASSYSPFGGELFF
TRBD1,TRBJ1-1,TRBV2,NA,TGTGCCAGCAGACCAACAGGGGGAGCTGAAGCTTTCTTT,CASRPTGGAEAFF
NA,TRBJ1-6,TRBV5-1,NA,TGCGCCAGCAGCTTGGCCGCCGGGGGGCGTTCACCCCTCCACTTT,CASSLAAGGRSPLHF
TRBD2,TRBJ2-1,TRBV6-4,NA,TGTGCCAGCAGTGACCCCCCTTGGCGGGAGGGCTTCGATGAGCAGTTCTTC,CASSDPPWREGFDEQFF
NA,TRBJ1-5,TRBV7-6,medium-sized,TGTGCCAGCAGCCCAAAGTCTGGTCGCAGGTACAATCAGCCCCAGCATTTT,CASSPKSGRRYNQPQHF
TRBD2,TRBJ2-7,TRBV27,once,TGTGCCAGCAGTTTCTCCAGGACTAGCGGGAGGATCTACGATGGGCAGTACTTC,CASSFSRTSGRIYDGQYF
TRBD1,TRBJ2-7,TRBV2,NA,TGTGCCACCCCTCGCACAGGGGTCGGCGACGAGCAGTACTTC,CATPRTGVGDEQYF
TRBD2,TRBJ2-1,TRBV7-2,NA,TGTGCCAGCAGCTTCAACGGGGGGGTAAGCTCCTACAATGAGCAGTTCTTC,CASSFNGGVSSYNEQFF
NA,TRBJ2-7,TRBV5-6,NA,TGTGCCAGCAGCTTGGAAGGACATCGTGTGCCGGAGGGCTACGAGCAGTACTTC,CASSLEGHRVPEGYEQYF
TRBD2,TRBJ2-5,TRBV5-1,NA,TGCGCCAGCAGCTTGGTGGCGGGGGGCGGTCACGAGCCCCAGTACTTC,CASSLVAGGGHEPQYF
TRBD1,TRBJ1-1,TRBV6-1,NA,TGTGCCAGCAGGGAGTGGGGACAGTTGAACACTGAAGCTTTCTTT,CASREWGQLNTEAFF
NA,TRBJ1-2,TRBV30,NA,TGTGCCTGGAATCCGGGGGGCGGCCGCTACACCTTC,CAWNPGGGRYTF
TRBD2,TRBJ2-7,TRBV2,NA,TGTGCCAGCAGTGAGCGCGGGGGGCTCAAGCTATCCTACGAGCAGTACTTC,CASSERGGLKLSYEQYF
TRBD2,TRBJ2-1,TRBV19,once,TGTGCCAGTAGCCCACCGAGCGGGGGTCACAATGAGCAGTTCTTC,CASSPPSGGHNEQFF
TRBD1,TRBJ1-2,TRBV11-2,NA,TGTGCCAGCAGCTTAGGGACAGGGGGAATGGGCTATGGCTACACCTTC,CASSLGTGGMGYGYTF
TRBD1,TRBJ2-7,TRBV6-5,NA,TGTGCCAACTCCGGGGACAGGGGCACCGAGCAGTACTTC,CANSGDRGTEQYF
TRBD1,TRBJ2-1,TRBV7-2,NA,TGTGCCAGCAGCTTACGGGGGCCCGGGACAGGGCGTTACAATGAGCAGTTCTTC,CASSLRGPGTGRYNEQFF
NA,TRBJ2-3,TRBV21-1,NA,TGTGCCAGCAAACCTGCCCGGGACAGGGGATGTGGAGATACGCAGTATTTT,CASKPARDRGCGDTQYF
TRBD2,TRBJ2-7,TRBV5-4,NA,TGTGCCAGCAGCTTCGGGAGGGCCATGGACGAGCAGTACTTC,CASSFGRAMDEQYF
TRBD1,TRBJ1-4,TRBV7-3,few,TGTGCCAGCAGCTTATACGGGCAGGGGGCAGATGAAAAACTGTTTTTT,CASSLYGQGADEKLFF
NA,TRBJ2-1,TRBV9,NA,TGTGCCAGCGGCCCCTCTCTTGAGCAGTTCTTC,CASGPSLEQFF
NA,TRBJ1-1,TRBV28,NA,TGTGCCAGCAGTTTCGGGTCCTTTGAAGCTTTCTTT,CASSFGSFEAFF
TRBD1,TRBJ1-1,TRBV9,few,TGTGCCAGCAGCGTCCGGGACAGGGGATCGGCTTTCTTT,CASSVRDRGSAFF
TRBD1,TRBJ1-1,TRBV7-3,NA,TGTGCCAGCAGCTTAAACCCGCTACAGGGGGCGGGAGTCACTGAAGCTTTCTTT,CASSLNPLQGAGVTEAFF
NA,TRBJ2-1,TRBV19,few,TGTGCCAGTAGCTTCAATAGCGGCAATGAGCAGTTCTTC,CASSFNSGNEQFF
NA,TRBJ2-1,TRBV6-5,NA,TGTGCCAGCAGTTACTTGGGGGGATCTAATGAGCAGTTCTTC,CASSYLGGSNEQFF
TRBD2,TRBJ2-5,TRBV5-1,once,TGCGCCAGCAGCTCCCTAGCGGAGAGGGCCCAAGAGACCCAGTACTTC,CASSSLAERAQETQYF
TRBD1,TRBJ2-7,TRBV27,once,TGTGCCAGCAGTTCGACAGGGGGGCCCTACGAGCAGTACTTC,CASSSTGGPYEQYF
TRBD2,TRBJ2-1,TRBV9,NA,TGTGCCAGCACACGACTAGCGGGAGCGGTTGAGCAGTTCTTC,CASTRLAGAVEQFF
NA,TRBJ2-1,TRBV7-8,NA,TGTGCCAGCAGCTTAGATATCGGGTTTCCTCCGTTCTTC,CASSLDIGFPPFF
NA,TRBJ2-1,TRBV6-5,NA,TGTGCCAGCAGTTGGGGGGGCGAGGGTGAGCAGTTCTTC,CASSWGGEGEQFF
NA,TRBJ1-1,TRBV28,NA,TGTGCCAGCAGTTTAGGGAGCACTGAAGCTTTCTTT,CASSLGSTEAFF
TRBD2,TRBJ2-1,TRBV7-9,once,TGTGCCAGCAGCAGCGGGGGTGCCTACAATGAGCAGTTCTTC,CASSSGGAYNEQFF
NA,TRBJ2-5,TRBV5-8,NA,TGTGCCAGCAGCTTGTTACAGCCCTGGGAGACCCAGTACTTC,CASSLLQPWETQYF
NA,TRBJ1-2,TRBV6-1,NA,TGTGCCAGCAGTGAAAGCACAGGGATTGGCTACACCTTC,CASSESTGIGYTF
TRBD1,TRBJ2-5,TRBV2,NA,TGTGCCAGCAGTGAACCGGGACAGCCAAAGACCCAGTACTTC,CASSEPGQPKTQYF
TRBD1,TRBJ1-1,TRBV7-9,NA,TGTGCCAGCGGTCGGGGACAGGGATACATGAACACTGAAGCTTTCTTT,CASGRGQGYMNTEAFF
NA,TRBJ2-7,TRBV27,NA,TGTGCCAGCAGTTTGGGCAGACCCTACGAGCAGTACTTC,CASSLGRPYEQYF
TRBD2,TRBJ2-1,TRBV27,NA,TGTGCCAGCAGCCTACCGGGGGGGCGGTACAATGAGCAGTTCTTC,CASSLPGGRYNEQFF